This record concerns one TCR beta chain sequence. Sequencing was performed with immunoSEQ multiplex PCR; in TCRdb, only in-frame clones are kept and a portion is missing. The sample consists of roughly 150,000 clones, roughly 86% of them appearing once. The CDR3 runs 13 residues. Trimming took 7 bases from V and 1 from J; bases not matched to a gene: 4. Germline assignment: CDR1 GTSNPN and CDR2 SVGIG (reference sequence). This specimen belongs to a study of cytomegalovirus exposure and HLA in healthy donors. The sequence derives from a man aged 18 to 29 in good health and CMV-seropositive. The chain carries TRBV30 and TRBJ1-5; TRBD1 matches at 7 bases. Sequencing input: PBMCs. CDR3 in amino acids: CAYNRGSNQPQHF. CDR3 nucleotide sequence: TGTGCCTATAACAGGGGAAGCAATCAGCCCCAGCATTTT. Variable domain in full (rest from reference TRBV30 and TRBJ1-5): SQTIHQWPATLVQPVGSPLSLECTVEGTSNPNLYWYRQAAGRGLQLLFYSVGIGQISSEVPQNLSASRPQDRQFILSSKKLLLSDSGFYLCAYNRGSNQPQHFGDGTRLSIL.